This record concerns one T cell receptor (delta chain) sequence. Its antigen is still unknown. This entry belongs to a study of Vδ1+ human thymocytes. Alphabeta T cells were depleted, then CD3+ Vdelta1+ Vdelta2- thymocytes were FACS-sorted. Sorted Vdelta1+ thymocytes were about 97% to 99.6% pure. RNA was extracted from the cells and then reverse transcribed. The CDR3 regions were amplified by multiplex PCR from V-gene primers to a constant-region primer. TCRdb re-called clones from the multiplex PCR reads using CATT. Of about 50,000 delta-chain clones listed, roughly 16% were seen once; the top ten hold around 0.37%. The germline gives CDR1 TVYSNPD, CDR2 GDNSRS (reference sequence). The CDR3 has 18 amino acids. V lost 4 bases and J lost 5, with 32 bases in between. Overall study findings and caveats: Thymic TRG and TRD repertoires appeared highly polyclonal. Unlike peripheral blood Vdelta1+ controls, thymic delta-chain sequences included 15% to 25% Vdelta2 and few Vdelta3. TRG sequences recurred across donors, whereas TRD sequences stayed essentially private.

Sequenced: Vdelta1+ gamma-delta thymocytes from the thymus. Sample subset: FACS-sorted CD3+ TCRalphabeta- TCRVdelta1+ TCRVdelta2- thymocytes. The sequence was obtained from a girl under three years old who had congenital heart surgery. The rearrangement uses TRDV3 and TRDJ1; D may be TRDD3 (6 bases). In nucleotides, the CDR3 is TGTGCCTCTAACCGGTGTGGGTTCCAATCAACTGGGATGGATAAACTCATCTTT. Amino acids: CASNRCGFQSTGMDKLIF.